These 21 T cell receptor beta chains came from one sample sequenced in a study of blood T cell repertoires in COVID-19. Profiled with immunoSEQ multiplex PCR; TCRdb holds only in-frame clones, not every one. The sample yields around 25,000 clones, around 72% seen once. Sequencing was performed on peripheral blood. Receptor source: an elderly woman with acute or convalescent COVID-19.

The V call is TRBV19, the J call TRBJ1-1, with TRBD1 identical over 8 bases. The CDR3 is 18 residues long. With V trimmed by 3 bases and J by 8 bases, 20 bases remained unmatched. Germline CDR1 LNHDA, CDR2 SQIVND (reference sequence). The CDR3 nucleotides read TGTGCCAGTAGTATGGCTAGAATTACAGGGGGAAGGGGAACGGAAGCTTTCTTT. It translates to CASSMARITGGRGTEAFF.

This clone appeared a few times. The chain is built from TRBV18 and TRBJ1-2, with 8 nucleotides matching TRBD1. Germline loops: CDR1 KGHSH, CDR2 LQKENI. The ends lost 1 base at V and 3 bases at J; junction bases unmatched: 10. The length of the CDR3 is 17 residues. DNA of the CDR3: TGTGCCAGCTCACCACAGAACAGGGGGATTCTCGACTATGGCTACACCTTC. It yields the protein CASSPQNRGILDYGYTF.

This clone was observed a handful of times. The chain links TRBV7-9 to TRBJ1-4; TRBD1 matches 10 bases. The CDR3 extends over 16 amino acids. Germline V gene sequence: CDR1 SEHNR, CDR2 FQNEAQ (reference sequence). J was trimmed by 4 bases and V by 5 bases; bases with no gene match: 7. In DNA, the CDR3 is TGTGCCAGCAGCCCAGACAGGGGGCCTGGTAATGAAAAACTGTTTTTT. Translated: CASSPDRGPGNEKLFF.

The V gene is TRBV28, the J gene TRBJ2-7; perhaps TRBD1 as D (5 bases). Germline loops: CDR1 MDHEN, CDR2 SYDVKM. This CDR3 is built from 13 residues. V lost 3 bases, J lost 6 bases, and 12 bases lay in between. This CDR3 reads CASSLGRSLEQYF. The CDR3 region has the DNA TGTGCCAGCAGTTTGGGGCGGAGTCTCGAGCAGTACTTC.

For the CDR3, the DNA is TGTGCCAGCAGCGTAGACGGCCTGGAGGTCCCCGGAAACACCATATATTTT. It translates to CASSVDGLEVPGNTIYF. This sequence joins TRBV9 and TRBJ1-3; D uncertain. Germline-derived CDR1 and CDR2 are SGDLS and YYNGEE. Deletions cut 0 bases from V and 4 bases from J, with 17 bases between. This CDR3 has 17 amino acids.

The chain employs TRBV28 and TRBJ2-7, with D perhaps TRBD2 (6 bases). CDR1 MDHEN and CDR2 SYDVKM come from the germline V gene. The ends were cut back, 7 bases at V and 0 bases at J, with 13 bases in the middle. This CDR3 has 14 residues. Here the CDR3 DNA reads TGTGCCAGCACCGGGACTGCGAGCTCCTACGAGCAGTACTTC. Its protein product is CASTGTASSYEQYF.

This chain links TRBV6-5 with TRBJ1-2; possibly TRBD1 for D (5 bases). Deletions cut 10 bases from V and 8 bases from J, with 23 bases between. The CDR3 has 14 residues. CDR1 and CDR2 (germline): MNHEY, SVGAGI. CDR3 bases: TGTGCCACCAGGTTGGGGCAGGTTACGTCGGGCTACACCTTC. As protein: CATRLGQVTSGYTF.

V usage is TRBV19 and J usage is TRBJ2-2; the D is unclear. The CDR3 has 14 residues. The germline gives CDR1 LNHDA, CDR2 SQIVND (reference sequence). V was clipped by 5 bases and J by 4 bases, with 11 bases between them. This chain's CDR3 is CASSAQATTGELFF. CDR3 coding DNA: TGTGCCAGTAGTGCCCAGGCGACCACCGGGGAGCTGTTTTTT.

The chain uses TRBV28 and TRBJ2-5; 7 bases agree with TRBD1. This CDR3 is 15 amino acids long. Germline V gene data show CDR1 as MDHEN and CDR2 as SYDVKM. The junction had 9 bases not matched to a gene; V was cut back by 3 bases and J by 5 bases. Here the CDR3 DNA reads TGTGCCAGCAGTTTCCCAAGACAGGGTCAGGAGACCCAGTACTTC. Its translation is CASSFPRQGQETQYF. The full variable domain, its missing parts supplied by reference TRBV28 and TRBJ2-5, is DVKVTQSSRYLVKRTGEKVFLECVQDMDHENMFWYRQDPGLGLRLIYFSYDVKMKEKGDIPEGYSVSREKKERFSLILESASTNQTSMYLCASSFPRQGQETQYFGPGTRLLVL.

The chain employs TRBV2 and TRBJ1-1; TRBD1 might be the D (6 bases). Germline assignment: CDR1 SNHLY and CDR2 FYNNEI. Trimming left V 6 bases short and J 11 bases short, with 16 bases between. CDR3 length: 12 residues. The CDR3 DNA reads TGTGCCAGCAGCAAGCAGGGGATCCAGGCTTTCTTT. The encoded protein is CASSKQGIQAFF.

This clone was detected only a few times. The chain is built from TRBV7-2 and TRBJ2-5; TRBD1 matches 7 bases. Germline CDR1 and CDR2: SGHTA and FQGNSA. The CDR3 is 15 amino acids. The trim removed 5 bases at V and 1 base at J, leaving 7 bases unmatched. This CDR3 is CASSLQGKIQETQYF. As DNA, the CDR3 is TGTGCCAGCAGCCTACAGGGGAAAATCCAAGAGACCCAGTACTTC. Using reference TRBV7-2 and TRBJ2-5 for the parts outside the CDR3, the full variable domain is GAGVSQSPSNKVTEKGKDVELRCDPISGHTALYWYRQSLGQGLEFLIYFQGNSAPDKSGLPSDRFSAERTGGSVSTLTIQRTQQEDSAVYLCASSLQGKIQETQYFGPGTRLLVL.

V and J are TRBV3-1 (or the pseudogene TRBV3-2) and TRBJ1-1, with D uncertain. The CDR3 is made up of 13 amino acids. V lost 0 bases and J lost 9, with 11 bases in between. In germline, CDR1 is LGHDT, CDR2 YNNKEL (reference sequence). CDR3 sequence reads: CASSQESVRKAFF. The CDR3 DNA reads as TGTGCCAGCAGCCAAGAGTCGGTGAGGAAAGCTTTCTTT.

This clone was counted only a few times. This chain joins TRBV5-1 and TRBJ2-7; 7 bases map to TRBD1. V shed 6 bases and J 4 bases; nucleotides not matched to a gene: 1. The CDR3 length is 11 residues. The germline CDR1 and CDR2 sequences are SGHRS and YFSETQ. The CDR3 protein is CASTQGYEQYF. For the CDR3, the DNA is TGCGCCAGCACACAGGGGTACGAGCAGTACTTC.

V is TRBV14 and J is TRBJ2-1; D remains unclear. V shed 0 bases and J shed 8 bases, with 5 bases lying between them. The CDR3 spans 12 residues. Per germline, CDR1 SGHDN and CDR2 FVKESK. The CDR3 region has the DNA TGTGCCAGCAGCCAAGATTCGGATGAGCAGTTCTTC. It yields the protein CASSQDSDEQFF. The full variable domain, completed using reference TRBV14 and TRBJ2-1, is EAGVTQFPSHSVIEKGQTVTLRCDPISGHDNLYWYRRVMGKEIKFLLHFVKESKQDESGMPNNRFLAERTGGTYSTLKVQPAELEDSGVYFCASSQDSDEQFFGPGTRLTVL.

CDR3 sequence reads: CASSQSRQGMDNSPLHF. CDR3 DNA sequence: TGCGCCAGCAGCCAGAGTCGACAGGGGATGGATAATTCACCCCTCCACTTT. The chain recombines TRBV4-1 with TRBJ1-6; 8 bases line up with TRBD1. This CDR3 comprises 17 residues. Germline V gives CDR1 MGHRA, CDR2 YSYEKL. V trimming: 3 bases; J trimming: 5 bases; junction bases outside the gene matches: 9.

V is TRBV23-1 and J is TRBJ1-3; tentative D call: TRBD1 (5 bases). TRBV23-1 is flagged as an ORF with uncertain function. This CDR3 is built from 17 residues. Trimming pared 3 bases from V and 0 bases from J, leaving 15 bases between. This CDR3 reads CASSHPPRGPSGNTIYF. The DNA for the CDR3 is TGCGCCAGCAGTCACCCGCCGCGGGGACCCTCTGGAAACACCATATATTTT.

The DNA for the CDR3 is TGTGCCAGCAGCTTGGTTATGGGGAGCGAGCAGTACTTC. Amino acid sequence: CASSLVMGSEQYF. The chain has TRBV5-5 and TRBJ2-7; the D gene is possibly TRBD2 (5 bases). Germline CDR1 is SGHKS and CDR2 is YYEKEE (reference sequence). CDR3 length equals 13 residues. Between the trimmed V and J ends, which lost 0 bases and 6 bases, there was a span of 10 bases.

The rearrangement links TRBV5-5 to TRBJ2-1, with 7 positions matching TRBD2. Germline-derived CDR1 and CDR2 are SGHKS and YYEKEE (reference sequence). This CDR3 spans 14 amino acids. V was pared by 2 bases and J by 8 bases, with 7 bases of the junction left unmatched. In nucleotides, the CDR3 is TGTGCCAGCAGCTTTGCGGGAGAACGAGATGAGCAGTTCTTC. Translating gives CASSFAGERDEQFF. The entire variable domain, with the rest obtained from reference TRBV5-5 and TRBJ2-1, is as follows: DAGVTQSPTHLIKTRGQQVTLRCSPISGHKSVSWYQQVLGQGPQFIFQYYEKEERGRGNFPDRFSARQFPNYSSELNVNALLLGDSALYLCASSFAGERDEQFFGPGTRLTVL.

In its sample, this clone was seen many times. The CDR3 loop is CASTISSSVYEQYF. The CDR3 coding sequence is TGTGCCAGCACCATTAGTTCCAGCGTGTACGAGCAGTACTTC. The chain has TRBV11-2 and TRBJ2-7; D gene unclear. In germline, CDR1 is SGHAT, CDR2 FQNNGV. The CDR3 is made up of 14 amino acids. The V end lost 7 bases, the J end lost 4 bases, and 17 bases lay between the germline ends.

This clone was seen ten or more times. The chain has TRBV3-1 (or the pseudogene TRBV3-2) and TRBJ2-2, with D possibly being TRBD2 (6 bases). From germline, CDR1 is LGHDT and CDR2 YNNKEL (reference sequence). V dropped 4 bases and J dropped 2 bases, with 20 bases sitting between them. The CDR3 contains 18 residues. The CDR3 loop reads CASSPGLWTNLNTGELFF. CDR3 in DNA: TGTGCCAGCAGCCCGGGGCTTTGGACTAACCTAAACACCGGGGAGCTGTTTTTT.

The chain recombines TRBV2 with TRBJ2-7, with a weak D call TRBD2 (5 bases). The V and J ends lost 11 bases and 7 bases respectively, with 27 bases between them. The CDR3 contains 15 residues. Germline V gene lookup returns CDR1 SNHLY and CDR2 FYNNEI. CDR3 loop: CACTLGSVFPGEQYF. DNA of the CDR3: TGTGCCTGCACCCTTGGGAGTGTATTCCCAGGAGAGCAGTACTTC.